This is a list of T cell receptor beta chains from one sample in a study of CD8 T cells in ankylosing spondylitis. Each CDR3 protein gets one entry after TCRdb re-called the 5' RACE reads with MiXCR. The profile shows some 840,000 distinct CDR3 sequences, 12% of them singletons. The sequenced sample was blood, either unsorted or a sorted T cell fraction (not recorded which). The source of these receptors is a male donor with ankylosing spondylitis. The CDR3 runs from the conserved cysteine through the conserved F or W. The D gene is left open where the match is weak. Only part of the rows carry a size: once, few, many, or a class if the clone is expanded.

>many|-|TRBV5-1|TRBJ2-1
TGTGCCAGCAGCTTGGAGCTCTACAATGAGCAGTTCTTC
CASSLELYNEQFF
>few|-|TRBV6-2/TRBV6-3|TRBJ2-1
TGTGCCAGCACCCGTCCTACCTACAATGAGCAGTTCTTC
CASTRPTYNEQFF
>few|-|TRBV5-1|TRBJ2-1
TGCGCAACCAGCGGACAGAACTACAATGAGCAGTTCTTC
CATSGQNYNEQFF
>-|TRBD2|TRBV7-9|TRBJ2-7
TGTGCCAGCAGCCCGTTAACCGGGGAGCGGGGCGAGCAGTACTTC
CASSPLTGERGEQYF
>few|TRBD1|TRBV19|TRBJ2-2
TGTGCCAGTAGTATCCCATCCCCAGGGGGATTGAACACCGGGGAGCTGTTTTTT
CASSIPSPGGLNTGELFF
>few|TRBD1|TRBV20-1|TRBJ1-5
TGCAGTGCTGGGGACAGGCCCGGGGGTCAGCCCCAGCATTTT
CSAGDRPGGQPQHF
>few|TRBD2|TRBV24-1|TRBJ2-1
TGTGCCACCAGTGATGTGACTAGCGGGGGGATGTATGAGCAGTTCTTC
CATSDVTSGGMYEQFF
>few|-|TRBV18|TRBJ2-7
TGTGCCAGCTCACCGGACCTTCCCCGCTACGAGCAGTACTTC
CASSPDLPRYEQYF
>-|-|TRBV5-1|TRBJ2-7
TGCGCCAGCAGCTTGGAAGGGACTGTAACCTACGAGCAGTACTTC
CASSLEGTVTYEQYF
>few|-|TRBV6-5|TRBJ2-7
TGTGCCAGCAGTTACTCCGGGGGGCAGTACTTC
CASSYSGGQYF
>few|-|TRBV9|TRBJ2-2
TGTGCCAGCAGCTCCCAGACGTATACTCGGGCGGGGGAGCTGTTTTTT
CASSSQTYTRAGELFF
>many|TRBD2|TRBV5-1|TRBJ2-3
TGCGCCAGCAGCTTGCACACTAGCGGTTACACAGATACGCAGTATTTT
CASSLHTSGYTDTQYF
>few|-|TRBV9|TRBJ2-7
TGTGCCAGCAGCGTAGAAGTAGGACACTCCTACGAGCAGTACTTC
CASSVEVGHSYEQYF
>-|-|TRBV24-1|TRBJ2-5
TGTGCCACCAGTGATCCGTCGGGGGAGACCCAGTACTTC
CATSDPSGETQYF
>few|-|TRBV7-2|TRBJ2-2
TGTGCCAGCAGCTTATTAGTCGGGGAGCTGTTTTTT
CASSLLVGELFF
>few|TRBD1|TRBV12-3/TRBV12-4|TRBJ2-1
TGTGCCAGCAGTCTAAGGGGACAGGCGTACAATGAGCAGTTCTTC
CASSLRGQAYNEQFF
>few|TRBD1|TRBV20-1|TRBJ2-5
TGCAGTGCTACCGACAGGGGGCGAGGAGAGACCCAGTACTTC
CSATDRGRGETQYF
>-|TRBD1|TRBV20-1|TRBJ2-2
TGCAGTGTCCAGGGGGACCCGAACACCGGGGAGCTGTTTTTT
CSVQGDPNTGELFF